One sample yielded the 12 T cell receptor beta chains listed below, sequenced in a study of blood T cell repertoires in COVID-19. TCRdb's copy holds only in-frame clones and misses some; the assay was immunoSEQ multiplex PCR. The data show approximately 460,000 clones, approximately 92% seen once. The sample comprised peripheral blood. The receptors here all came from a man in his late teens or twenties with COVID-19, enrolled during active disease.

V gene TRBV5-1 combines with J gene TRBJ2-5; TRBD2 matches at 8 bases. The CDR3 has 15 residues. Germline CDR1 and CDR2: SGHRS and YFSETQ. V shed 2 bases, J shed 2 bases, and the junction held 5 bases outside the gene matches. The CDR3 region is CASSLAGAVQETQYF. The CDR3 DNA reads as TGCGCCAGCAGCTTAGCGGGGGCCGTTCAAGAGACCCAGTACTTC. The entire variable domain, with the rest obtained from reference TRBV5-1 and TRBJ2-5, is as follows: KAGVTQTPRYLIKTRGQQVTLSCSPISGHRSVSWYQQTPGQGLQFLFEYFSETQRNKGNFPGRFSGRQFSNSRSEMNVSTLELGDSALYLCASSLAGAVQETQYFGPGTRLLVL.

This sequence joins TRBV7-9 and TRBJ2-7, with D perhaps matching TRBD2 (5 bases). The CDR3 is 14 residues long. CDR1 is SEHNR and CDR2 is FQNEAQ in the germline V gene (reference sequence). V was cut by 5 bases and J by 6 bases, with 17 bases left in between. The CDR3 DNA follows: TGTGCCAGCAGCCGCGGGTGGACTTCCCCCGAGCAGTACTTC. The encoded protein is CASSRGWTSPEQYF.

This clone was seen only once. This rearrangement joins TRBV19 to TRBJ1-3; D is perhaps TRBD1 (6 bases). The V gene lost 7 bases and the J gene lost 4 bases, with 14 bases spanning the gap. The CDR3 spans 14 residues. The germline CDR1 and CDR2 sequences are LNHDA and SQIVND (reference sequence). CDR3 region: CASTTGWLGNTIYF. CDR3 DNA: TGTGCCAGTACCACAGGGTGGCTCGGAAACACCATATATTTT.

This chain connects TRBV5-1 to TRBJ2-3, with D possibly being TRBD2 (6 bases). V dropped 0 bases and J dropped 4 bases, with 12 bases sitting between them. Germline CDR1 and CDR2: SGHRS and YFSETQ. This CDR3 is built from 15 residues. CDR3 sequence (DNA): TGCGCCAGCAGCTTGGCGGCCGGAGGGGCAGATACGCAGTATTTT. Its protein product is CASSLAAGGADTQYF.

V is TRBV24-1 and J is TRBJ2-1, with D unclear. V gave up 3 bases and J gave up 7 bases, with 12 bases separating them. Germline V CDR1 and CDR2: KGHDR, SFDVKD. The CDR3 contains 14 residues. The CDR3 nucleotides are TGTGCCACCAGTGATCTAACACTAACTAATGAGCAGTTCTTC. The encoded protein is CATSDLTLTNEQFF.

The chain carries TRBV6-1 and TRBJ1-1; D gene ambiguous. The V end was cut by 0 bases, the J end by 7 bases, with 9 bases between. This CDR3 comprises 13 residues. Per the germline V gene, CDR1 is MNHNS and CDR2 is SASEGT. Here the CDR3 reads CASSEARLFEAFF. The CDR3 DNA reads TGTGCCAGCAGTGAAGCGCGACTGTTTGAAGCTTTCTTT.

This rearrangement joins TRBV11-3 to TRBJ1-1; D ambiguous. Germline assignment: CDR1 SGHNT and CDR2 YENEEA. Trimming took 0 bases from V and 8 from J, leaving 16 bases between them. This CDR3 comprises 15 residues. The CDR3 nucleotides read TGTGCCAGCAGCTTAGATCAAAAGGACTTACTCGAAGCTTTCTTT. It translates to CASSLDQKDLLEAFF. The full variable domain, with the rest looked up from reference TRBV11-3 and TRBJ1-1, is EAGVVQSPRYKIIEKKQPVAFWCNPISGHNTLYWYLQNLGQGPELLIRYENEEAVDDSQLPKDRFSAERLKGVDSTLKIQPAELGDSAVYLCASSLDQKDLLEAFFGQGTRLTVV.

This clone was detected once. The chain combines TRBV25-1 with TRBJ1-1, with TRBD1 matching over 12 bases. CDR1 and CDR2 (germline): MGHDK, SYGVNS. V dropped 2 bases and J dropped 6; count of bases not matched to a gene: 10. The CDR3 covers 17 residues. The CDR3 sequence: CASSEMGQGAPGSEAFF. Here the CDR3 DNA reads TGTGCCAGCAGTGAAATGGGACAGGGGGCCCCAGGGTCTGAAGCTTTCTTT.

J is TRBJ2-7 and V is TRBV4-1; TRBD1 matches 7 bases. The CDR3 consists of 16 residues. From germline, CDR1 is MGHRA and CDR2 YSYEKL. The trim removed 0 bases at V and 0 bases at J, leaving 5 bases unmatched. This CDR3 reads CASSQDLQGNSYEQYF. The CDR3 DNA reads as TGCGCCAGCAGCCAAGATTTACAGGGGAACTCCTACGAGCAGTACTTC.

The chain has TRBV13 and TRBJ2-7, with D unclear. Per germline, CDR1 PRHDT and CDR2 FYEKMQ (reference sequence). The CDR3 totals 14 residues. V was pared by 1 base and J by 3 bases, with 10 bases between. The DNA of the CDR3 is TGTGCCAGCAGCTTAGACAGAGCTAACTACGAGCAGTACTTC. Encoded protein: CASSLDRANYEQYF.

The chain combines TRBV18 with TRBJ1-6, with a possible D match to TRBD1 (5 bases). V lost 3 bases to trimming and J lost 7 bases, with 13 bases between them. The CDR3 runs 15 residues. Germline V lookup: CDR1 KGHSH, CDR2 LQKENI. In DNA, the CDR3 is TGTGCCAGCTCACCGGAGAGACGGGGGAATTCACCCCTCCACTTT. This encodes CASSPERRGNSPLHF.

The V gene is TRBV9, the J gene TRBJ2-2; TRBD2 agrees at 7 bases. J gave up 4 bases and V 4 bases, and 16 bases lay outside the gene matches. This CDR3 contains 18 residues. Germline V gene data show CDR1 as SGDLS and CDR2 as YYNGEE. CDR3 DNA sequence: TGTGCCAGCAGCCCTAGTGCAGTGGGAGGGCCCGGCACCGGGGAGCTGTTTTTT. Translated: CASSPSAVGGPGTGELFF.